These 19 T cell receptor beta chains share one sample of origin, sequenced in a study of OX40 agonist ivuxolimab in advanced cancers. The library was built by means of the immunoSEQ multiplex PCR assay. The source is immuneACCESS, and TCRdb retained only in-frame sequences with V and J called. Part of the clones is not carried over; for the studies checked, unresolved V genes explain less than half of this, and the remainder is unexplained. The sample yields about 120,000 clones; 85% to 90% were counted once. The ten biggest clones cover roughly 0.59% of the sample. The sequenced sample was CD4+ or CD8+ T cells sorted from blood, obtained in a trial of the OX40 agonist ivuxolimab. These receptor sequences come from an adult with an advanced solid tumor such as melanoma, head and neck, liver or kidney cancer.

The V and J genes are TRBV19 and TRBJ2-3; no firm D call. CDR1 is LNHDA, CDR2 SQIVND, per germline (reference sequence). Trimming removed 5 bases from V and 0 bases from J, with 12 bases in between. CDR3 length: 15 residues. The CDR3 sequence: CASSDRSSSTDTQYF. CDR3 sequence (DNA): TGTGCCAGTAGTGACCGGTCCTCTAGCACAGATACGCAGTATTTT.

The chain combines TRBV27 with TRBJ2-7; D perhaps matches TRBD1 (5 bases). Germline V gene lookup returns CDR1 MNHEY and CDR2 SMNVEV (reference sequence). Trimming removed 7 bases at V and 1 base at J, with 17 bases between. The CDR3 has 15 amino acids. In DNA, the CDR3 is TGTGCCAGCACCCCTTCACGGACAACGTCCTACGAGCAGTACTTC. This translates into CASTPSRTTSYEQYF.

The chain employs TRBV6-1 and TRBJ1-2; 8 bases fit TRBD1. This CDR3 comprises 13 residues. The trim removed 6 bases at V and 5 bases at J, leaving 5 bases unmatched. CDR1 is MNHNS and CDR2 is SASEGT in the germline V gene. The CDR3 region is CASRTGGSYGYTF. In DNA, the CDR3 is TGTGCCAGCAGAACAGGGGGGTCTTATGGCTACACCTTC.

The rearrangement joins TRBV19 to TRBJ1-6; D gene unclear. Germline values: CDR1 LNHDA, CDR2 SQIVND (reference sequence). The CDR3 runs 16 residues. The V and J ends lost 4 bases and 6 bases respectively, with 16 bases between them. CDR3 residues: CASSTPPGLFNSPLHF. The CDR3 region has the DNA TGTGCCAGTAGTACCCCACCGGGTCTCTTTAATTCACCCCTCCACTTT.

This rearrangement joins TRBV5-1 to TRBJ1-2, with 10 bases lining up with TRBD1. Germline V gives CDR1 SGHRS, CDR2 YFSETQ. CDR3 length equals 13 residues. The junction had 9 bases not matched to a gene; V was cut back by 8 bases and J by 8 bases. The CDR3 nucleotides are TGCGCCAGTTCCACCGGGACAGGGGACGGCTACACCTTC. Protein: CASSTGTGDGYTF. Looking up the rest from reference TRBV5-1 and TRBJ1-2 gives the full variable domain: KAGVTQTPRYLIKTRGQQVTLSCSPISGHRSVSWYQQTPGQGLQFLFEYFSETQRNKGNFPGRFSGRQFSNSRSEMNVSTLELGDSALYLCASSTGTGDGYTFGSGTRLTVV.

Only a few counts were recorded for this clone. CDR3 nucleotide sequence: TGTGCCAGCAGTGGGGACCGACGGAATTCACCCCTCCACTTT. This encodes CASSGDRRNSPLHF. The J gene is TRBJ1-6, the V gene TRBV2; the D gene is possibly TRBD1 (5 bases). The germline V gene encodes CDR1 SNHLY and CDR2 FYNNEI. CDR3 size: 14 residues. V was cut by 4 bases and J by 7 bases, with 11 bases left in between.

This rearrangement joins TRBV19 to TRBJ2-3, with TRBD1 matching over 7 bases. J was trimmed by 4 bases and V by 7 bases; bases with no gene match: 2. The CDR3 is made up of 12 amino acids. Germline assignment: CDR1 LNHDA and CDR2 SQIVND (reference sequence). In DNA, the CDR3 is TGTGCCAGTACCACAGGGGCAGATACGCAGTATTTT. Amino acid sequence: CASTTGADTQYF.

The chain recombines TRBV9 with TRBJ1-3; 7 bases are shared with TRBD1. Trimming at V came to 2 bases and at J to 2 bases, leaving 7 bases not matched to a gene. CDR3 size: 16 residues. Germline V gives CDR1 SGDLS, CDR2 YYNGEE. This CDR3 reads CASSVSDRVAGNTIYF. Written as DNA, the CDR3 is TGTGCCAGCAGCGTCAGTGACAGGGTCGCTGGAAACACCATATATTTT.

The CDR3 here is CASSQEAQISNQPQHF. The CDR3, as DNA: TGCGCCAGCAGCCAAGAGGCACAGATTAGCAATCAGCCCCAGCATTTT. V and J are TRBV4-3 and TRBJ1-5; no firm D call. The V end was cut by 0 bases, the J end by 0 bases, with 9 bases between. The CDR3 sequence is 16 residues long. The V gene's germline CDR1 is LGHNA and CDR2 YSLEER.

This chain joins TRBV10-3 and TRBJ1-2, with a possible D match to TRBD1 (5 bases). The V and J ends lost 0 bases and 2 bases respectively, with 13 bases between them. CDR1 ENHRY and CDR2 SYGVKD come from the germline V gene. The CDR3 is 16 amino acids. This chain's CDR3 is CAISESLWRGNYGYTF. The CDR3 DNA is TGTGCCATCAGTGAGTCGCTTTGGAGGGGCAACTATGGCTACACCTTC.

This chain connects TRBV28 to TRBJ2-4, with 10 bases that match TRBD2. V shed 3 bases, J shed 0 bases, and the junction held 11 bases outside the gene matches. This CDR3 region has 19 residues. Germline V gene sequence: CDR1 MDHEN, CDR2 SYDVKM. CDR3 sequence: CASSFVAGGVPLAKNIQYF. The CDR3 bases are TGTGCCAGCAGTTTTGTAGCGGGGGGCGTTCCTCTAGCCAAAAACATTCAGTACTTC.

V gene TRBV7-9 combines with J gene TRBJ1-4, with no clear D. V was trimmed by 4 bases and J by 4 bases, leaving 7 bases between them. Germline loops: CDR1 SEHNR, CDR2 FQNEAQ (reference sequence). The CDR3 runs 13 residues. The CDR3 bases are TGTGCCAGCAGCTATGGGTTTAATGAAAAACTGTTTTTT. Its protein product is CASSYGFNEKLFF.

The CDR3 sequence: CASSPSGTVGETQYF. CDR3 DNA: TGTGCCAGCTCTCCCTCGGGGACAGTAGGGGAGACCCAGTACTTC. This chain joins TRBV18 and TRBJ2-5, with TRBD1 matching 7 bases. V lost 6 bases and J lost 5; bases outside the gene matches: 12. There are 15 residues in the CDR3. From germline, CDR1 is KGHSH and CDR2 LQKENI.

V gene TRBV10-3 combines with J gene TRBJ2-1; perhaps TRBD2 as D (6 bases). Germline V CDR1 and CDR2: ENHRY, SYGVKD. The V and J ends lost 2 bases and 6 bases respectively, with 11 bases between them. The CDR3 has 14 residues. CDR3 DNA sequence: TGTGCCATCAGTGAGCCGGACTACCTCAATGAGCAGTTCTTC. Translated: CAISEPDYLNEQFF.

V usage is TRBV25-1 and J usage is TRBJ1-3, with no clear D. The germline V and J ends were trimmed by 10 bases and 0 bases, with 13 bases remaining between them. CDR1 is MGHDK, CDR2 SYGVNS, per germline. This CDR3 comprises 14 residues. The CDR3 coding sequence is TGTGCCACCTCGGACGCTTACTCTGGAAACACCATATATTTT. Its translation is CATSDAYSGNTIYF.

The CDR3 sequence is CASSLGGTGVAYEQYF. DNA for the CDR3: TGCGCCAGCAGCTTGGGAGGGACAGGGGTGGCCTACGAGCAGTACTTC. The chain links TRBV5-1 to TRBJ2-7; TRBD1 matches 10 bases. The CDR3 contains 16 residues. The germline V gene encodes CDR1 SGHRS and CDR2 YFSETQ. The ends lost 0 bases at V and 2 bases at J; junction bases unmatched: 5. The full variable domain, with the rest looked up from reference TRBV5-1 and TRBJ2-7, is KAGVTQTPRYLIKTRGQQVTLSCSPISGHRSVSWYQQTPGQGLQFLFEYFSETQRNKGNFPGRFSGRQFSNSRSEMNVSTLELGDSALYLCASSLGGTGVAYEQYFGPGTRLTVT.

The CDR3: CASSFLDEQYF. CDR3 DNA sequence: TGTGCCAGCAGCTTCCTTGACGAGCAGTACTTC. The rearrangement links TRBV7-8 to TRBJ2-7; D gene uncertain. Trimming shortened V by 3 bases and J by 5 bases, and 5 bases separated the two germline ends. CDR1 and CDR2 (germline): SGHVS, FQNEAQ. CDR3 size: 11 residues.

The J gene is TRBJ2-7, the V gene TRBV4-1; 7 bases fit TRBD2. CDR1 MGHRA and CDR2 YSYEKL come from the germline V gene. The CDR3 has 15 amino acids. V was pared by 2 bases and J by 7 bases, with 11 bases of the junction left unmatched. The CDR3 DNA reads as TGCGCCAGCAGCCAAACCGGGACGGGAGGAGAAGAGCAGTACTTC. Its translation: CASSQTGTGGEEQYF.

This clone came up a few times. The chain is built from TRBV14 and TRBJ2-7, with D unclear. CDR3 length equals 12 residues. In germline, CDR1 is SGHDN, CDR2 FVKESK. V lost 0 bases to trimming and J lost 1 base, with 1 base between them. The CDR3, as DNA: TGTGCCAGCAGCCAAGAGTCCTACGAGCAGTACTTC. This gives the protein CASSQESYEQYF.